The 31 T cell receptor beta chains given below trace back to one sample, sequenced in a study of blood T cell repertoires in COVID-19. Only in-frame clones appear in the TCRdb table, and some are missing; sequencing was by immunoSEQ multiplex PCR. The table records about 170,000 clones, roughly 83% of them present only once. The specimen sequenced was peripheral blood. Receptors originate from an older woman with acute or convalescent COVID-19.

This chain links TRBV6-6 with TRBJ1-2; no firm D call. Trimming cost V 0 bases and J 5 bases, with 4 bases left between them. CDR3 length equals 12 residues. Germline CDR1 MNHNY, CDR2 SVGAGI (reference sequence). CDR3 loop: CASSYSIYGYTF. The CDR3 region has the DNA TGTGCCAGCAGTTACTCTATATATGGCTACACCTTC.

The CDR3 protein is CASSLEGRNTGELFF. DNA for the CDR3: TGTGCCAGCAGCTTAGAGGGGAGAAACACCGGGGAGCTGTTTTTT. V usage is TRBV11-2 and J usage is TRBJ2-2; perhaps TRBD2 as D (5 bases). Trimming cost V 0 bases and J 2 bases, with 7 bases left between them. Germline CDR1 and CDR2: SGHAT and FQNNGV. This CDR3 comprises 15 residues.

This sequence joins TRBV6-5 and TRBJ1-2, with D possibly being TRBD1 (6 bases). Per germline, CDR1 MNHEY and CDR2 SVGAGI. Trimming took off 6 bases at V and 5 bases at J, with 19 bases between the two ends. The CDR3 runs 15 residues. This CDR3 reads CASRPGTTFPYGYTF. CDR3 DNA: TGTGCCAGCAGACCCGGGACAACCTTTCCTTATGGCTACACCTTC.

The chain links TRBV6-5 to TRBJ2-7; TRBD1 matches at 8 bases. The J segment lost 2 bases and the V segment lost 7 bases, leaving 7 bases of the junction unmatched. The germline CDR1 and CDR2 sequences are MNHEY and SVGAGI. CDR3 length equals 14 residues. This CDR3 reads CASTQDRAPYEQYF. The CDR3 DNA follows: TGTGCCAGCACCCAGGACAGGGCACCCTACGAGCAGTACTTC.

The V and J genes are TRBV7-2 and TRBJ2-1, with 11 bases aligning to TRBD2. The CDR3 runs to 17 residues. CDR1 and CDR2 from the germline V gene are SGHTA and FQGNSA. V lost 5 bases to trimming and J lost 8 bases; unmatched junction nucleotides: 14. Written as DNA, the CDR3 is TGTGCCAGCAGCCCCATAAGGGTTAGCGGGGGGGCTTATGAGCAGTTCTTC. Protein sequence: CASSPIRVSGGAYEQFF.

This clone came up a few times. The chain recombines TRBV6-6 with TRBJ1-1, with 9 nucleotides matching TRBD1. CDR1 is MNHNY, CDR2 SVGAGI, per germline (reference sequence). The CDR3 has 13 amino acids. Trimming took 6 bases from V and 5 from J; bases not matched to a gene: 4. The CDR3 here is CASRQGAETEAFF. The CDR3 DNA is TGTGCCAGCAGACAGGGGGCAGAAACTGAAGCTTTCTTT.

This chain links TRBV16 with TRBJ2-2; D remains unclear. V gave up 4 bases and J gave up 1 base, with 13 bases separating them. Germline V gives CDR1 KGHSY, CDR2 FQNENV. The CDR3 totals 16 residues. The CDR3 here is CASSLTAVGNTGELFF. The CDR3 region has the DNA TGTGCCAGCAGCCTCACGGCGGTGGGGAACACCGGGGAGCTGTTTTTT.

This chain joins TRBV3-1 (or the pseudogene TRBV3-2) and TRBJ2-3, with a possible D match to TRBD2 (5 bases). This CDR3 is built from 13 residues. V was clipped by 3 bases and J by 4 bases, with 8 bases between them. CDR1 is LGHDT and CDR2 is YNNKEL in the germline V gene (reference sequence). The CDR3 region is CASSQRGSDTQYF. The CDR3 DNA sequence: TGTGCCAGCAGCCAGAGAGGGTCAGATACGCAGTATTTT.

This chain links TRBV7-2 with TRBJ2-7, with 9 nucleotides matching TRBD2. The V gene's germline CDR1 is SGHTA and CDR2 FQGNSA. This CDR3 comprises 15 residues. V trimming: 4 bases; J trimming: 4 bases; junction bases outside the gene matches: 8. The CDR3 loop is CASSSVSGGPYEQYF. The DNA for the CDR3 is TGTGCCAGCAGCTCCGTTAGCGGGGGCCCTTACGAGCAGTACTTC.

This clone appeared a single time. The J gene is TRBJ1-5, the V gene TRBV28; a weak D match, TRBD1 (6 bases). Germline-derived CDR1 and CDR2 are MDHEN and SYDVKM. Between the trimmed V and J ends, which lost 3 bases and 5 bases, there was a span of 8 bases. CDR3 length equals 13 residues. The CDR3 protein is CASSLGTYQPQHF. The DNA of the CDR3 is TGTGCCAGCAGTTTGGGGACATATCAGCCCCAGCATTTT.

For the CDR3, the DNA is TGCAGTGCTAGTTCGGGGGGGCTTTCCTACAATGAGCAGTTCTTC. Translated, it gives CSASSGGLSYNEQFF. V gene TRBV20-1 combines with J gene TRBJ2-1; 8 bases are a match to TRBD2. J lost 1 base, V lost 3 bases, and 5 bases had no gene match. This CDR3 region has 15 residues. Germline CDR1 reads DFQATT; CDR2 reads SNEGSKA (reference sequence).

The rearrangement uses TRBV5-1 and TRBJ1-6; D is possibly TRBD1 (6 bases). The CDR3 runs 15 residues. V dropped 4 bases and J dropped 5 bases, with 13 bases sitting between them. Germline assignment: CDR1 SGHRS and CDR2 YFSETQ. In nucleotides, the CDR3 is TGCGCCAGCAGCGCATTGGACAGTAATAATTCACCCCTCCACTTT. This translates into CASSALDSNNSPLHF.

CDR3 sequence (DNA): TGCGCCAGCAAGGTTCGGGCCTACGAGCAGTACTTC. Residues: CASKVRAYEQYF. The V and J genes are TRBV10-1 and TRBJ2-7; D gene uncertain. Germline CDR1 reads WNHNN; CDR2 reads SYGVQD (reference sequence). V was shortened by 7 bases and J by 2 bases, with 9 bases between the two germline ends. The CDR3 sequence is 12 residues long.

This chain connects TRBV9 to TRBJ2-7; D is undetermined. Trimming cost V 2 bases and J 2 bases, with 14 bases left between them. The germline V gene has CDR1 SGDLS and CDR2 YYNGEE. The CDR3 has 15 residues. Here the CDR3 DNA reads TGTGCCAGCAGCGTGAACGCGGCTTATCCCTACGAGCAGTACTTC. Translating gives CASSVNAAYPYEQYF.

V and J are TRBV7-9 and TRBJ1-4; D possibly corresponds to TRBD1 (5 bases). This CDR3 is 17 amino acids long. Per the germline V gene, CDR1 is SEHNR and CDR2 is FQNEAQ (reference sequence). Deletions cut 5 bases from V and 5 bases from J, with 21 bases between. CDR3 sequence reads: CASSPPGVRGANEKLFF. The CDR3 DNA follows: TGTGCCAGCAGCCCGCCGGGGGTTAGAGGTGCGAATGAAAAACTGTTTTTT.

CDR3 amino acids: CASSQAGSPLHF. The CDR3 DNA reads as TGTGCCAGCAGCCAAGCGGGATCACCCCTCCACTTT. The V call is TRBV14, the J call TRBJ1-6; D not resolved. This CDR3 contains 12 residues. Per the germline V gene, CDR1 is SGHDN and CDR2 is FVKESK. Trimming stripped 1 base from V and 10 bases from J, with 5 bases between.

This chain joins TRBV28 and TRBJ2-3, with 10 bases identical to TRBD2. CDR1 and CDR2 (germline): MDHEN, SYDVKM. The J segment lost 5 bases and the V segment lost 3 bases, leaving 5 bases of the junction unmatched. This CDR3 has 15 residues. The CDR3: CASSFISGGEDTQYF. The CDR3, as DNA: TGTGCCAGCAGTTTCATCAGCGGGGGGGAAGATACGCAGTATTTT.

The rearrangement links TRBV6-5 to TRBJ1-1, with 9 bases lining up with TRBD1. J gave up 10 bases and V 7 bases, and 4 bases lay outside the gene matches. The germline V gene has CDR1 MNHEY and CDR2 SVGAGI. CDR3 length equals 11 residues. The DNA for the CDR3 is TGTGCCAGCACGGGGGGACAGGGAGCTTTCTTT. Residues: CASTGGQGAFF.

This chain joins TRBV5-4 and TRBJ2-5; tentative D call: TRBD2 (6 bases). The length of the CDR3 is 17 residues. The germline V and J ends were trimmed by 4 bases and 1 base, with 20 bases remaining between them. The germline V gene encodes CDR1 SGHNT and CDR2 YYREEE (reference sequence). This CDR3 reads CASSPGTSGLLQETQYF. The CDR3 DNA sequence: TGTGCCAGCAGCCCAGGAACATCGGGACTCCTCCAAGAGACCCAGTACTTC.

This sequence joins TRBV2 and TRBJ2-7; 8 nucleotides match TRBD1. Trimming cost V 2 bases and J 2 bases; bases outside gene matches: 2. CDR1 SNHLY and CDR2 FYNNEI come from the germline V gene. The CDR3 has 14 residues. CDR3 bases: TGTGCCAGCAGTGAACAGGGGGCTACCTACGAGCAGTACTTC. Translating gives CASSEQGATYEQYF.

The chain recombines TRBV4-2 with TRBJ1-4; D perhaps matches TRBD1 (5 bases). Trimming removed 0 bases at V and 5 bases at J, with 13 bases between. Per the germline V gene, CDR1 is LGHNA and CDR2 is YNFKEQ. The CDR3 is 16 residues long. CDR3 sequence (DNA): TGTGCCAGCAGCCAAGAAAGACGACAGATCAATGAAAAACTGTTTTTT. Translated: CASSQERRQINEKLFF.

The CDR3 loop reads CASSRGQGWGNQPQHF. CDR3 DNA sequence: TGTGCCAGCAGCCGCGGACAGGGATGGGGCAATCAGCCCCAGCATTTT. The rearrangement uses TRBV6-2 or TRBV6-3 and TRBJ1-5; 8 bases agree with TRBD1. Germline V gene sequence: CDR1 MNHEY, CDR2 SVGEGT. This CDR3 has 16 amino acids. V shed 6 bases, J shed 2 bases, and the junction held 9 bases outside the gene matches.

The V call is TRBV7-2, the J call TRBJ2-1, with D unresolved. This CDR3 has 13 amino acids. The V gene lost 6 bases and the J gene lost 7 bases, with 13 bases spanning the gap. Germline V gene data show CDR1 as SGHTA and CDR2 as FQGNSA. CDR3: CASSFRHLNEQFF. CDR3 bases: TGTGCCAGCAGTTTTAGACACCTAAATGAGCAGTTCTTC.

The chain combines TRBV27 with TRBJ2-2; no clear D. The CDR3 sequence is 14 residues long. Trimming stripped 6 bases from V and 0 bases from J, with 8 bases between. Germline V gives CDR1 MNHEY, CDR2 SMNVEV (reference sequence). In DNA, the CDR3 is TGTGCCAGCAGCCTCGGTTCGAACACCGGGGAGCTGTTTTTT. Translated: CASSLGSNTGELFF.

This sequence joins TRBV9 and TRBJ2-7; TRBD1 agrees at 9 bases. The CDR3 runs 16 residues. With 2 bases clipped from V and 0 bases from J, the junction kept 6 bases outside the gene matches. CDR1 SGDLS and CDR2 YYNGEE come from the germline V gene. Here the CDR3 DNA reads TGTGCCAGCAGCGTCGGACAGGGGCTAAGCTCCTACGAGCAGTACTTC. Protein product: CASSVGQGLSSYEQYF.

The CDR3 nucleotides read TGTGCCAGCTCACCAAACTCCCCCCACACAGATACGCAGTATTTT. As protein: CASSPNSPHTDTQYF. This rearrangement joins TRBV18 to TRBJ2-3; D uncertain. The germline V gene has CDR1 KGHSH and CDR2 LQKENI. V was pared by 2 bases and J by 2 bases, with 11 bases between. This CDR3 has 15 amino acids.

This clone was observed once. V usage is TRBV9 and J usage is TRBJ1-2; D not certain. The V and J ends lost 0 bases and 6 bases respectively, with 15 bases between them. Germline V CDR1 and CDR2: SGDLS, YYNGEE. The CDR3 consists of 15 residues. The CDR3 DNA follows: TGTGCCAGCAGCGTAGGGGCCCAAGCTCCTAATGGCTACACCTTC. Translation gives CASSVGAQAPNGYTF.

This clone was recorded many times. CDR3: CASKLTGEKLFF. Here the CDR3 DNA reads TGTGCCAGCAAGTTGACAGGGGAAAAACTGTTTTTT. V and J are TRBV3-1 (or the pseudogene TRBV3-2) and TRBJ1-4; 7 nucleotides align to TRBD1. The V gene end was trimmed by 7 bases and the J gene end by 8 bases; junction bases not matched to a gene: 4. The CDR3 sequence is 12 residues long. CDR1 and CDR2 from the germline V gene are LGHDT and YNNKEL (reference sequence).

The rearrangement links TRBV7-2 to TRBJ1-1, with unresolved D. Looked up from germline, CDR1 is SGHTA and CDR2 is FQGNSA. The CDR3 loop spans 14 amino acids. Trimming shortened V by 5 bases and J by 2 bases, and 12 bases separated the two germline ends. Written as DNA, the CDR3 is TGTGCCAGCAGCCGGACTTCGGAAAACACTGAAGCTTTCTTT. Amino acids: CASSRTSENTEAFF.

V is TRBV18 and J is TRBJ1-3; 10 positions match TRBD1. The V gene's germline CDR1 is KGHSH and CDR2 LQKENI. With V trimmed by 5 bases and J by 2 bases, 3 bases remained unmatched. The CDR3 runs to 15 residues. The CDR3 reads CASSFGQGAGNTIYF. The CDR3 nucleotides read TGTGCCAGCTCATTCGGACAGGGGGCTGGAAACACCATATATTTT.

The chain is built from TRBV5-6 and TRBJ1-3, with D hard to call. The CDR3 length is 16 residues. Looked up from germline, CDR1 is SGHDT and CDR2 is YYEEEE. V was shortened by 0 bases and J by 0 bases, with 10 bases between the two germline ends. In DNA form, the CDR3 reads TGTGCCAGCAGCTTGGGAGAGAAGTCCTCTGGAAACACCATATATTTT. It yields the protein CASSLGEKSSGNTIYF.